The clone carrying this TCR beta chain was seen at least ten times. Its antigen remains unidentified. CDR3 length: 14 amino acids. In germline, CDR1 is SGHTA, CDR2 FQGTGA. V gave up 6 bases and J gave up 3 bases; unmatched junction bases: 7. The data stem from a study of regulatory T cells in long-lasting Graves disease. Study-level points and caveats: TCR diversity was lower in persistent Graves' patients (versus newly diagnosed ones). Among persistent patients, a larger number of public clonotypes were shared (about 2,800) than among newly diagnosed patients (roughly 970).

Time point reported: newly diagnosed GD, antithyroid drugs for less than 3 months. Scientists built the TCR library using RNA that was extracted from PBMCs. Both iRepertoire HTBI primers and Arm-PCR of CDR3 regions were used to build the TCR beta libraries. TCRdb used MiXCR to reprocess the multiplex PCR reads, holding one entry per CDR3 protein. Of 400,000 to 550,000 distinct CDR3 sequences in the sample, under 15% were seen once. A further study also used this sample, focusing on T cells in Graves' hyperthyroidism and ophthalmopathy. From that second work: HTBI primers were employed in a first-round RT-PCR of the TCR CDR3.

The chain combines TRBV7-3 with TRBJ2-7; 8 bases align to TRBD1. The sequence was collected from a woman aged 30 to 39 with Graves disease. The sample here was peripheral blood mononuclear cells (PBMCs), taken at new diagnosis, from a patient treated with antithyroid drugs. CDR3 in amino acids: CASRPGQGLYEQYF. The CDR3, as DNA: TGTGCCAGCAGACCCGGACAGGGCCTCTACGAGCAGTACTTC.